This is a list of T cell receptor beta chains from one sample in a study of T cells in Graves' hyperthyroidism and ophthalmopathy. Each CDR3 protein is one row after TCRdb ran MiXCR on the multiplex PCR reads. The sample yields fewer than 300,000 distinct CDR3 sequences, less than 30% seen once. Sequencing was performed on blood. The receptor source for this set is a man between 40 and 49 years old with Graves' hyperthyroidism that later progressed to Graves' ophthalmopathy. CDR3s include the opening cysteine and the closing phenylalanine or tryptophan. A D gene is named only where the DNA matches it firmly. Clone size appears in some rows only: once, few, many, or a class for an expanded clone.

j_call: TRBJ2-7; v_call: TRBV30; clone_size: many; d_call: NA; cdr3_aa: CAWSVWSGPYEQYF; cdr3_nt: TGTGCCTGGAGTGTGTGGTCAGGACCCTACGAGCAGTACTTC
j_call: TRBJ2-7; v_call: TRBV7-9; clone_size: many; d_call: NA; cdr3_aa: CASSSLGPKSYEQYF; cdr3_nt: TGTGCCAGCAGCTCACTGGGACCTAAGTCCTACGAGCAGTACTTC
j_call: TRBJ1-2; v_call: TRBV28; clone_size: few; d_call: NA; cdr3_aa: CASSPLREGHYGYTF; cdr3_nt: TGTGCCAGCAGTCCCCTGAGGGAGGGGCATTATGGCTACACCTTC
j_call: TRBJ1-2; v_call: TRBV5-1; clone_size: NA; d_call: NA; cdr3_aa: CASSFEGSIAYGYTF; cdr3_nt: TGCGCCAGCAGCTTTGAGGGATCGATAGCCTATGGCTACACCTTC
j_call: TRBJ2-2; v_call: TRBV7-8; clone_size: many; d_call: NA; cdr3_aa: CASSMRTSTGELFF; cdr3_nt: TGTGCCAGCAGCATGCGAACTAGCACCGGGGAGCTGTTTTTT
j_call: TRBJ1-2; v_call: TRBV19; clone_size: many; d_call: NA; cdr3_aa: CASSETPTRILGYTF; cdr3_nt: TGTGCCAGTAGCGAAACTCCGACACGGATCTTAGGCTACACCTTC
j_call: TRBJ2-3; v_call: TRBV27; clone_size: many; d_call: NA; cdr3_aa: CASSLVGAAGPTDTQYF; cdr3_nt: TGTGCCAGCAGTTTAGTAGGGGCGGCCGGTCCCACAGATACGCAGTATTTT
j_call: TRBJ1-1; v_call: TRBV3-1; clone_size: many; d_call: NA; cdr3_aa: CASSQRTDGVEAFF; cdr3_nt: TGTGCCAGCAGCCAACGGACAGACGGGGTTGAAGCTTTCTTT
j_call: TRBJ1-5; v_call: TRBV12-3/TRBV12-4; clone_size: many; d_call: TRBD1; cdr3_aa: CASSPRQGTGQPQHF; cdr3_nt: TGTGCCAGCAGTCCTAGACAGGGGACGGGACAGCCCCAGCATTTT
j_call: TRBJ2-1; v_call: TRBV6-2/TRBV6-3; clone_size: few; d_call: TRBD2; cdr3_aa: CASSPTVWTSGGRGDNEQFF; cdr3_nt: TGTGCCAGCAGTCCGACCGTCTGGACTAGCGGGGGGCGGGGGGACAATGAGCAGTTCTTC
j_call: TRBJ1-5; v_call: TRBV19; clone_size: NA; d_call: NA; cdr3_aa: CASVPSRGRSNQPQHF; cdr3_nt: TGTGCCAGTGTGCCAAGCAGGGGACGGAGCAATCAGCCCCAGCATTTT
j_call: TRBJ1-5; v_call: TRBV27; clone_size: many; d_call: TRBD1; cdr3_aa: CASKRQGVYQPQHF; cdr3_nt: TGTGCCAGCAAACGACAGGGGGTCTATCAGCCCCAGCATTTT
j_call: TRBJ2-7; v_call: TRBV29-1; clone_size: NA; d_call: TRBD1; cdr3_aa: CSATGFSYEQYF; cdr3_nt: TGCAGCGCGACAGGGTTCTCCTACGAGCAGTACTTC
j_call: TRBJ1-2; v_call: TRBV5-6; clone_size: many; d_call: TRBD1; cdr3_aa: CASSLDRGRYTF; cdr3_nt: TGTGCCAGCAGCTTGGACAGGGGCCGGTACACCTTC
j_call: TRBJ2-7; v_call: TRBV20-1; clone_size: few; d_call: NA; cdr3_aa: CSARSVGITYEQYF; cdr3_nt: TGCAGTGCTAGATCTGTTGGCATCACCTACGAGCAGTACTTC
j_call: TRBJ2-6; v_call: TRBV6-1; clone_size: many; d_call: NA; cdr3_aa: CASRSLFGANVLTF; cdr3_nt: TGTGCCAGCAGATCCCTATTTGGGGCCAACGTCCTGACTTTC
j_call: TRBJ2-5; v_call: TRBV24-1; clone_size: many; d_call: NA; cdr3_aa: CATSGFTGEAQYF; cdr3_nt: TGTGCCACCAGTGGCTTCACCGGGGAGGCCCAGTACTTC
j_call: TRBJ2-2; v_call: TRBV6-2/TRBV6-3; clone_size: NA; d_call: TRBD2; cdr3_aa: CASCVAGHTGELFF; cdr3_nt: TGTGCCAGTTGCGTAGCGGGTCACACCGGGGAGCTGTTTTTT
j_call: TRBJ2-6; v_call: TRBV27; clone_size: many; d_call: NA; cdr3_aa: CASSLSPVGQTGANVLTF; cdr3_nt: TGTGCCAGCAGTTTATCGCCAGTGGGGCAGACTGGGGCCAACGTCCTGACTTTC
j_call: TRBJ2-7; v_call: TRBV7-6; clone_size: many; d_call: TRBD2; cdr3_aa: CASSMGLAATYEQYF; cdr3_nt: TGTGCCAGCAGCATGGGACTAGCGGCAACCTACGAGCAGTACTTC